This is a list of T cell receptor beta chains from one sample in a study of graft-versus-host responses after intestinal transplantation. Sequenced by immunoSEQ multiplex PCR; TCRdb stores in-frame clones only, minus some. The top ten clones hold around 6.8% of a sample with 40,000 or so clones, roughly 89% of them seen once. The source was PBMCs, collected 267 days after transplant. The receptor set was obtained from a human patient who received an intestinal transplant, so some T cells may come from the graft donor. Both conserved end residues are part of each CDR3. A D gene is named only where the DNA matches it firmly. The size of a clone is reported for some rows only, either as once, few or many, or as a class for expanded clones.

v_call,cdr3_length,clone_size,j_call,d_call,cdr3_aa,cdr3_nt
TRBV29-1,12,once,TRBJ1-4,NA,CSVESPGEKLFF,TGCAGCGTTGAGTCCCCCGGTGAAAAACTGTTTTTT
TRBV4-2,12,NA,TRBJ1-2,NA,CATLRGDYGYTF,TGTGCCACCCTCCGCGGCGACTATGGCTACACCTTC
TRBV7-9,14,NA,TRBJ1-5,NA,CASSLAAGNQPQHF,TGTGCCAGCAGCTTGGCCGCAGGGAATCAGCCCCAGCATTTT
TRBV5-3,13,NA,TRBJ1-2,TRBD1,CASSLGQGGPYTF,TGTGCCAGCAGCTTGGGACAGGGTGGACCTTACACCTTC
TRBV6-1,9,NA,TRBJ1-2,NA,CASSYGYTF,TGTGCCAGCAGTTATGGCTACACCTTC
TRBV4-1,16,NA,TRBJ2-5,TRBD2,CASSPRTSGGQETQYF,TGCGCCAGCAGTCCGAGGACTAGCGGGGGCCAAGAGACCCAGTACTTC
TRBV5-6,14,once,TRBJ1-1,NA,CASSSNPGVTEAFF,TGTGCCAGCAGCTCTAATCCAGGGGTAACTGAAGCTTTCTTT
TRBV18,14,once,TRBJ1-5,NA,CASSPVGGNQPQHF,TGTGCCAGCTCACCGGTGGGTGGCAATCAGCCCCAGCATTTT
TRBV11-3,19,NA,TRBJ2-1,NA,CASSLGLPWGSPKVNEQFF,TGTGCCAGCAGCTTAGGACTCCCCTGGGGCTCTCCGAAGGTCAATGAGCAGTTCTTC
TRBV28,12,NA,TRBJ1-1,TRBD1,CASSDRVTEAFF,TGTGCCAGCAGTGACAGGGTTACTGAAGCTTTCTTT
TRBV10-3,15,few,TRBJ1-6,TRBD1,CAISEGLGQSSPLHF,TGTGCCATCAGTGAGGGTTTGGGACAGTCGTCACCCCTCCACTTT
TRBV27,12,NA,TRBJ2-7,NA,CASMGGLYEQYF,TGTGCCAGCATGGGGGGACTCTACGAGCAGTACTTC
TRBV28,16,once,TRBJ1-5,NA,CASSFKWGSGNQPQHF,TGTGCCAGCAGTTTCAAGTGGGGATCCGGCAATCAGCCCCAGCATTTT
TRBV7-9,12,NA,TRBJ1-1,NA,CASSSGGTEAFF,TGTGCCAGCAGCTCCGGGGGCACTGAAGCTTTCTTT
TRBV5-1,14,NA,TRBJ2-5,TRBD1,CASSNGQGQETQYF,TGCGCCAGCAGCAACGGACAGGGACAAGAGACCCAGTACTTC
TRBV6-6,13,NA,TRBJ1-2,NA,CASRTHSNYGYTF,TGTGCCAGCAGAACGCATTCCAACTATGGCTACACCTTC
TRBV27,14,NA,TRBJ2-1,NA,CASSPGHRYNEQFF,TGTGCCAGCAGTCCGGGACACCGATACAATGAGCAGTTCTTC
TRBV4-2,16,NA,TRBJ2-3,TRBD2,CASSQDGTSGGDTQYF,TGTGCCAGCAGCCAAGATGGGACTAGCGGGGGGGATACGCAGTATTTT
TRBV11-2,17,NA,TRBJ1-2,NA,CASSSNRVLGVNYGYTF,TGTGCCAGCAGCTCCAACAGGGTATTGGGGGTTAACTATGGCTACACCTTC
TRBV14,11,NA,TRBJ1-1,NA,CASSQGEGAFF,TGTGCCAGCAGCCAAGGAGAGGGAGCTTTCTTT
TRBV29-1,14,once,TRBJ1-5,NA,CSVVPGRGDQPQHF,TGCAGCGTTGTGCCAGGGAGGGGAGATCAGCCCCAGCATTTT
TRBV4-1,16,once,TRBJ2-7,NA,CASSQEGKLGYYEQYF,TGCGCCAGCAGCCAAGAGGGGAAACTAGGGTACTACGAGCAGTACTTC
TRBV6-1,14,NA,TRBJ1-2,NA,CASRDRPSRAGYTF,TGTGCCAGCAGGGACAGACCGTCTCGGGCTGGCTACACCTTC
TRBV27,15,NA,TRBJ2-3,NA,CASSSLTTDSDTQYF,TGTGCCAGCAGTTCTTTAACCACCGACTCTGATACGCAGTATTTT
TRBV7-6,15,NA,TRBJ2-5,NA,CASSSLLGGKETQYF,TGTGCCAGCAGCAGCTTATTAGGAGGCAAAGAGACCCAGTACTTC
TRBV7-8,15,NA,TRBJ1-4,TRBD1,CASSPGGRPSEKLFF,TGTGCCAGCAGTCCAGGGGGCCGCCCCTCAGAAAAACTGTTTTTT
TRBV5-4,17,NA,TRBJ2-7,TRBD2,CASSFGLAPLWAYEQYF,TGTGCCAGCAGCTTCGGACTAGCCCCCCTCTGGGCCTACGAGCAGTACTTC
TRBV7-3,14,NA,TRBJ2-3,TRBD2,CASSSGGAEDTQYF,TGTGCCAGCAGCTCCGGGGGGGCCGAAGATACGCAGTATTTT
TRBV9,15,NA,TRBJ1-2,TRBD1,CASSLRQGLIDGYTF,TGTGCCAGCAGCCTCCGACAGGGGTTAATCGATGGCTACACCTTC
TRBV5-5,13,NA,TRBJ1-1,NA,CASSFYRGTEAFF,TGTGCCAGCAGCTTTTACAGAGGGACTGAAGCTTTCTTT
TRBV5-4,17,NA,TRBJ2-5,TRBD2,CASSQGSGGPVRETQYF,TGTGCCAGCAGCCAAGGTAGCGGGGGGCCGGTCAGGGAGACCCAGTACTTC
TRBV29-1,13,NA,TRBJ2-2,NA,CSVEGLRSGELFF,TGCAGCGTTGAAGGGTTGAGGTCCGGGGAGCTGTTTTTT
TRBV6-1,14,NA,TRBJ1-5,NA,CASILGLGVQPQHF,TGTGCCAGCATCCTTGGACTGGGGGTACAGCCCCAGCATTTT
TRBV18,12,NA,TRBJ2-5,NA,CASSNPEETQYF,TGTGCCAGCTCTAATCCCGAGGAGACCCAGTACTTC
TRBV5-1,17,NA,TRBJ2-3,TRBD2,CASSLGLAGGNTDTQYF,TGCGCCAGCAGCTTGGGACTAGCGGGGGGCAACACAGATACGCAGTATTTT
TRBV6-1,16,NA,TRBJ1-5,NA,CASSGRYRERNQPQHF,TGTGCCAGCAGTGGCCGATACAGGGAACGCAATCAGCCCCAGCATTTT
TRBV4-1,15,NA,TRBJ2-2,NA,CASSQVLARFGELFF,TGCGCCAGCAGCCAAGTTTTAGCGCGATTCGGGGAGCTGTTTTTT
TRBV29-1,12,NA,TRBJ2-1,NA,CSVEGGGDEQFF,TGCAGCGTTGAAGGGGGCGGCGATGAGCAGTTCTTC
TRBV7-7,14,NA,TRBJ2-5,TRBD1,CASSLGDSQETQYF,TGTGCCAGCAGCCTAGGGGACAGCCAAGAGACCCAGTACTTC
TRBV9,16,NA,TRBJ1-3,NA,CASSSSGGFSGNTIYF,TGTGCCAGCAGCTCGAGCGGGGGGTTCTCTGGAAACACCATATATTTT
TRBV12-5,15,NA,TRBJ2-7,TRBD1,CASGRFGTGVFEQYF,TGTGCTAGCGGCCGGTTCGGGACAGGGGTATTCGAGCAGTACTTC
TRBV7-9,14,once,TRBJ1-3,NA,CASSLGPTIHTIYF,TGTGCCAGCAGCTTGGGACCTACGATACACACCATATATTTT
TRBV5-4,15,NA,TRBJ2-5,NA,CASSIGDGRRETQYF,TGTGCCAGCAGCATTGGGGACGGTCGGCGAGAGACCCAGTACTTC
TRBV5-1,15,NA,TRBJ2-5,TRBD2,CASSLATSGLETQYF,TGCGCCAGCAGCTTGGCCACTAGCGGGTTAGAGACCCAGTACTTC
TRBV7-9,15,NA,TRBJ1-6,TRBD1,CASSLLTGGESPLHF,TGTGCCAGCAGCTTACTTACAGGGGGCGAATCACCCCTCCACTTT
TRBV5-1,16,few,TRBJ1-6,TRBD1,CASSLGTGGDVSPLHF,TGCGCCAGCAGCTTGGGGACAGGGGGGGACGTCTCACCCCTCCACTTT
TRBV11-1,12,NA,TRBJ2-2,NA,CASSFLSGELFF,TGTGCCAGCAGCTTCCTGTCCGGGGAGCTGTTTTTT
TRBV18,16,NA,TRBJ2-5,TRBD2,CASSPLAGADVETQYF,TGTGCCAGCTCACCGCTAGCGGGGGCCGACGTAGAGACCCAGTACTTC
TRBV30,16,NA,TRBJ2-3,NA,CAWSVGYGSSTDTQYF,TGTGCCTGGAGTGTTGGTTATGGCAGCAGCACAGATACGCAGTATTTT
TRBV4-1,15,NA,TRBJ2-7,NA,CASSQGGQLTYEQYF,TGCGCCAGCAGCCAGGGGGGTCAGCTCACCTACGAGCAGTACTTC
TRBV4-1,15,NA,TRBJ1-2,NA,CASSPEGKDLYGYTF,TGCGCCAGCAGCCCCGAGGGTAAGGACCTCTATGGCTACACCTTC